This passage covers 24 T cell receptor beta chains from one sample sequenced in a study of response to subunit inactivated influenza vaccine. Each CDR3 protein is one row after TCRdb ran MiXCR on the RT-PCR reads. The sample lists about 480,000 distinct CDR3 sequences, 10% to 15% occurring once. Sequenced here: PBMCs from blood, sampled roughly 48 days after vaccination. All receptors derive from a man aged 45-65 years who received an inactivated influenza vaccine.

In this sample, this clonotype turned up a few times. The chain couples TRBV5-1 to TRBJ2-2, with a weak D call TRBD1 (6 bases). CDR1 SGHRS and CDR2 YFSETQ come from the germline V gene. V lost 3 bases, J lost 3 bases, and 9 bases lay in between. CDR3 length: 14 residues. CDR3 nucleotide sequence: TGCGCCAGCAGCTACCGGACAGACACCGGGGAGCTGTTTTTT. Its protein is CASSYRTDTGELFF.

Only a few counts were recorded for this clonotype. Here the CDR3 DNA reads TGCAGTGCTAGAGATCCCCGGGGTGCTAATGAAAAACTGTTTTTT. This codes for CSARDPRGANEKLFF. The chain recombines TRBV20-1 with TRBJ1-4; no clear D gene. Germline loops: CDR1 DFQATT, CDR2 SNEGSKA (reference sequence). Trimming left V 0 bases short and J 3 bases short, with 11 bases between. The CDR3 totals 15 residues.

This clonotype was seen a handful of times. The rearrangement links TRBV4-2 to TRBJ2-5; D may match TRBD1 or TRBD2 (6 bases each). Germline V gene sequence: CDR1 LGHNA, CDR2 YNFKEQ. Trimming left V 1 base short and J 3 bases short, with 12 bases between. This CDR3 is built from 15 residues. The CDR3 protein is CASSQAGAREETQYF. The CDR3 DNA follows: TGTGCCAGCAGCCAAGCGGGGGCCCGAGAAGAGACCCAGTACTTC.

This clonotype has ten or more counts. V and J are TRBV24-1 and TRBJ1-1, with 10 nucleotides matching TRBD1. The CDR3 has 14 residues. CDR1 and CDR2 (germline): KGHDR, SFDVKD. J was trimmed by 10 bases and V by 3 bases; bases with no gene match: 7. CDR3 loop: CATSDPGQGRGAFF. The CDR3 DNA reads TGTGCCACCAGTGATCCGGGACAGGGGCGGGGAGCTTTCTTT.

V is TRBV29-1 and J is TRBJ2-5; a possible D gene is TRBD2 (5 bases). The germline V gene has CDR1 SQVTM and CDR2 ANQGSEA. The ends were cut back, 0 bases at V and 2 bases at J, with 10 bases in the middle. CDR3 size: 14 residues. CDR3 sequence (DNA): TGCAGCGTTGAAGAAGGAGGCGGACAAGAGACCCAGTACTTC. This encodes CSVEEGGGQETQYF.

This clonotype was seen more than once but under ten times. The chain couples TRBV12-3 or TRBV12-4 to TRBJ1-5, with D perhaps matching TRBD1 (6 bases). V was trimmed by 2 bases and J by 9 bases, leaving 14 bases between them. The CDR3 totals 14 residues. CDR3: CASSLLGQGPPQHF. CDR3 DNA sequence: TGTGCCAGCAGTTTACTGGGACAAGGCCCGCCCCAGCATTTT.

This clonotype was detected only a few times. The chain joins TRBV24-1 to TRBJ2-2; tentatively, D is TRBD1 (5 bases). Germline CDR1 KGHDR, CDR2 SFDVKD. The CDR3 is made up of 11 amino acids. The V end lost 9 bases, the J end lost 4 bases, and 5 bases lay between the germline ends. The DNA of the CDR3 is TGTGCCACCCAGGGCACCGGGGAGCTGTTTTTT. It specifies CATQGTGELFF.

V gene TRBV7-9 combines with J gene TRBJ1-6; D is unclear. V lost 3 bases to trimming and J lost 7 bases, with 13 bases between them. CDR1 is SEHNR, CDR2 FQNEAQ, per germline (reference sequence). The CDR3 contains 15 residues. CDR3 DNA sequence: TGTGCCAGCAGCTTTGGAGGAGGGTCGAATTCACCCCTCCACTTT. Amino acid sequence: CASSFGGGSNSPLHF.

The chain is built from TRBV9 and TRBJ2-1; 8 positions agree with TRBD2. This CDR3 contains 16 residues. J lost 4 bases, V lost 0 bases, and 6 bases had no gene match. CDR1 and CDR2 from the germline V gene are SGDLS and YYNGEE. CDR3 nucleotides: TGTGCCAGCAGCGTAGATGAACTAGCGGTATACAATGAGCAGTTCTTC. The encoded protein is CASSVDELAVYNEQFF.

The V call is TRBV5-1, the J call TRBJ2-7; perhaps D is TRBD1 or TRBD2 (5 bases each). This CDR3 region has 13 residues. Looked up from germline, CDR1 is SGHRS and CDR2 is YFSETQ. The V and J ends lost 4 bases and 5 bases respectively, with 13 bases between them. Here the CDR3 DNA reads TGCGCCAGCAGCCGGGACCGTAGCAACGAGCAGTACTTC. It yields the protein CASSRDRSNEQYF. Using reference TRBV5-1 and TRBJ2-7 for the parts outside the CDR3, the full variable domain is KAGVTQTPRYLIKTRGQQVTLSCSPISGHRSVSWYQQTPGQGLQFLFEYFSETQRNKGNFPGRFSGRQFSNSRSEMNVSTLELGDSALYLCASSRDRSNEQYFGPGTRLTVT.

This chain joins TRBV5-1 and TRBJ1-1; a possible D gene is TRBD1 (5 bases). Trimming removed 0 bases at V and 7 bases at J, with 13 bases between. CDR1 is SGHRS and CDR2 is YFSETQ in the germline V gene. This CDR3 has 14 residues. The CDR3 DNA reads TGCGCCAGCAGCTTGGCTCAAGGGACGTTTGAAGCTTTCTTT. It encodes CASSLAQGTFEAFF.

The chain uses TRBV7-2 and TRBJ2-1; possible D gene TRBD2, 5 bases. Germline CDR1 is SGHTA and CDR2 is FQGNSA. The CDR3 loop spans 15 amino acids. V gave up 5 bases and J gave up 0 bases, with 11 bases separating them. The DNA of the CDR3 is TGTGCCAGCAGCGGAGGTTGGTTCTCCTACAATGAGCAGTTCTTC. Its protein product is CASSGGWFSYNEQFF.

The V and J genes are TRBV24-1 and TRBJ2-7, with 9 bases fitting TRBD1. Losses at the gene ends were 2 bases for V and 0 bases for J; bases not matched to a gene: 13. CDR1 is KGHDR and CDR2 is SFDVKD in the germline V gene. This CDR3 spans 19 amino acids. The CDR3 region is CATSDSPRDRVSVSYEQYF. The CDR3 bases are TGTGCCACCAGTGATTCGCCCCGGGACAGGGTTTCAGTCTCCTACGAGCAGTACTTC.

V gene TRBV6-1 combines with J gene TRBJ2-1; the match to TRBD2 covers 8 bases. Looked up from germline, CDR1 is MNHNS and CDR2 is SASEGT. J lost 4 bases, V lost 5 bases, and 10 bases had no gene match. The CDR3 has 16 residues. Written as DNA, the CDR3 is TGTGCCAGCAGTCATGGAGGGACTAGGGGTTACAATGAGCAGTTCTTC. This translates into CASSHGGTRGYNEQFF.

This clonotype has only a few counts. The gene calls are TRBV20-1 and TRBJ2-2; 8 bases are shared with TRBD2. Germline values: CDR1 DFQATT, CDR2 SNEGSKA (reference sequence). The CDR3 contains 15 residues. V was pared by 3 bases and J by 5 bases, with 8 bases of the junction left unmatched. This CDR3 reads CSASWRGARTGELFF. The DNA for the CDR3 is TGCAGTGCTAGTTGGCGGGGGGCCCGAACCGGGGAGCTGTTTTTT.

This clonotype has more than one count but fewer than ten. The CDR3 DNA is TGTGCCAGCCTTGGGGGGAACGAGCAGTACTTC. Its protein product is CASLGGNEQYF. The chain is built from TRBV28 and TRBJ2-7, with a possible D match to TRBD2 (6 bases). This CDR3 has 11 amino acids. Germline assignment: CDR1 MDHEN and CDR2 SYDVKM. V lost 8 bases to trimming and J lost 5 bases, with 10 bases between them.

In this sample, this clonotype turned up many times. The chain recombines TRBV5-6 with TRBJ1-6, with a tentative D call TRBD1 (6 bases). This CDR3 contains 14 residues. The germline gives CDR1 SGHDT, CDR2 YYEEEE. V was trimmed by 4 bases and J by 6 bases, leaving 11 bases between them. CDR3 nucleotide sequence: TGTGCCAGCAGCCGGGACAACCTTAATTCACCCCTCCACTTT. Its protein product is CASSRDNLNSPLHF.

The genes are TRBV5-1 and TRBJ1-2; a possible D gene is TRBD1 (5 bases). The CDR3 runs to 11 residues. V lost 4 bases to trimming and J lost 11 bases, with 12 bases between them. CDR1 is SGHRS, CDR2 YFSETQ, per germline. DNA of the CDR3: TGCGCCAGCAGCCCGGGGGAGGTGTACACCTTC. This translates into CASSPGEVYTF.

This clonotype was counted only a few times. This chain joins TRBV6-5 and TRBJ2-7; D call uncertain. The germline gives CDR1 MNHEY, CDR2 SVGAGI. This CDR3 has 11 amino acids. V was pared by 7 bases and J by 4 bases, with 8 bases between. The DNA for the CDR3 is TGTGCCAGCACTTTTAAATACGAGCAGTACTTC. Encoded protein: CASTFKYEQYF.

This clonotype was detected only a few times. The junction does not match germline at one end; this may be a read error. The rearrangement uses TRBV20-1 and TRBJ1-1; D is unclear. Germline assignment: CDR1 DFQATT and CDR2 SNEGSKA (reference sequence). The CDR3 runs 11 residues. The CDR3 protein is CSARDHDEAFF. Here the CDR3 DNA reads TGCAGTGCCAGAGACCACGATGAAGCTTTCTTT.

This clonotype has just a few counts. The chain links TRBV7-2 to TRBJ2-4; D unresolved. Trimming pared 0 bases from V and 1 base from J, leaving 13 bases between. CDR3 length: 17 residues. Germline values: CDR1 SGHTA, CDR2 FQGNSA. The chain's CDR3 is CASSLALVARAKNIQYF. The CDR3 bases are TGTGCCAGCAGCTTAGCGCTGGTGGCGAGGGCCAAAAACATTCAGTACTTC.

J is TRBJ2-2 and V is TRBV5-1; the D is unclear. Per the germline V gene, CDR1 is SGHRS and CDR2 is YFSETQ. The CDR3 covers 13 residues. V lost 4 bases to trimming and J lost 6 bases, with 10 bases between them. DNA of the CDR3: TGCGCCAGCAGCCCCAAAGTCTCCGGGGAGCTGTTTTTT. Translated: CASSPKVSGELFF. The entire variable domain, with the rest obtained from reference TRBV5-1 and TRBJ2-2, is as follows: KAGVTQTPRYLIKTRGQQVTLSCSPISGHRSVSWYQQTPGQGLQFLFEYFSETQRNKGNFPGRFSGRQFSNSRSEMNVSTLELGDSALYLCASSPKVSGELFFGEGSRLTVL.

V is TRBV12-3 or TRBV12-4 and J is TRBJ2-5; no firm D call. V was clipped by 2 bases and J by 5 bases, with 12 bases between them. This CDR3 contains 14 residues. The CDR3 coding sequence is TGTGCCAGCAGTTTAATGGGGATGGGTGAGACCCAGTACTTC. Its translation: CASSLMGMGETQYF.

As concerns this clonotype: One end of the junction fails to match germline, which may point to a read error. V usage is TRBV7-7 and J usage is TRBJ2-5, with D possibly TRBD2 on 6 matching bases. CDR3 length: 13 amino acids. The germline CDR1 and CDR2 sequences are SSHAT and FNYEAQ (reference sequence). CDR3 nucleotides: TGTGCTAGCAGCTTAGCGGCAGGAAGGACCCAGTACTTC. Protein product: CASSLAAGRTQYF.